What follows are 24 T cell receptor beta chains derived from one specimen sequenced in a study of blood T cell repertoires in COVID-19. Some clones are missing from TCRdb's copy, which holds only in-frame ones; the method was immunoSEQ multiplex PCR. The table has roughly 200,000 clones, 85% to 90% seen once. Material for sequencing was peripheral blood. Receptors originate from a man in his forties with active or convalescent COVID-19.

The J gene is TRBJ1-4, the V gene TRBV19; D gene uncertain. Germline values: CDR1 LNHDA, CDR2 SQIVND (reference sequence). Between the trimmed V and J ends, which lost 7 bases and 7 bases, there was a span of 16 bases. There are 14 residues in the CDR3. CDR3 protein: CASKARPGSEKLFF. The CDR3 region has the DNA TGTGCCAGTAAGGCGAGACCGGGGAGTGAAAAACTGTTTTTT.

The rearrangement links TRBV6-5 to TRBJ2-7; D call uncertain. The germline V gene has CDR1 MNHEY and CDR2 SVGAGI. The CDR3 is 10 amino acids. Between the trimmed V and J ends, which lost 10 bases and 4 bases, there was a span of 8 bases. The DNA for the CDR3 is TGTGCCACCGAGGAGTACGAGCAGTACTTC. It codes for CATEEYEQYF.

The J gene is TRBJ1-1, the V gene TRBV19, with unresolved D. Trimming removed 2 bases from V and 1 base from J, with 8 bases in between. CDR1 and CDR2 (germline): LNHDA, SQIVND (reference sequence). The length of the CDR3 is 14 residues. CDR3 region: CASSITGRNTEAFF. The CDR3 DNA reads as TGTGCCAGTAGTATAACCGGGAGGAACACTGAAGCTTTCTTT.

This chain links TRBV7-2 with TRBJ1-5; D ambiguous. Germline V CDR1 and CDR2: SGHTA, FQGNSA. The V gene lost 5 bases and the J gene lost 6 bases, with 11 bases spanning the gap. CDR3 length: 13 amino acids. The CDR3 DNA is TGTGCCAGCAGCCCCGACTATGGTCAGCCCCAGCATTTT. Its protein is CASSPDYGQPQHF.

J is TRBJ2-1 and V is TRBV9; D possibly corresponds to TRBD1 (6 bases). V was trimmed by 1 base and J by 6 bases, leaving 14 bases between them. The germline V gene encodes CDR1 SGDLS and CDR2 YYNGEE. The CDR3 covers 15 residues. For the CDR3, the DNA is TGTGCCAGCAGCGTACAGCCATTGGGGGCCAATGAGCAGTTCTTC. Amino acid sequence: CASSVQPLGANEQFF.

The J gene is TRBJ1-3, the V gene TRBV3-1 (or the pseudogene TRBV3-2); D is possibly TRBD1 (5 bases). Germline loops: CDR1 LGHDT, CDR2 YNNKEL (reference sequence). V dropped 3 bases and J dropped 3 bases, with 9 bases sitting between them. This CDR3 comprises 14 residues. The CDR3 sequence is CASSQDIFGNTIYF. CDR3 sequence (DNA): TGTGCCAGCAGCCAGGACATCTTTGGAAACACCATATATTTT.

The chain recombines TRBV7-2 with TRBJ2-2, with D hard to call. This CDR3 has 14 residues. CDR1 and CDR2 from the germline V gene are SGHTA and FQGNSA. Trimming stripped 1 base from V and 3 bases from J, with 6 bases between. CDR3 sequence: CASSLELYTGELFF. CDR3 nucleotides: TGTGCCAGCAGCTTAGAACTTTACACCGGGGAGCTGTTTTTT.

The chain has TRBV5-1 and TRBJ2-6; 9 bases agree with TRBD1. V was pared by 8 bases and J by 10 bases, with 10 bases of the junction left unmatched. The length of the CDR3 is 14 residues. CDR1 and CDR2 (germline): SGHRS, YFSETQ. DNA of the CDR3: TGCGCCAGTCGTCCCTCGGGACAGGGTAACGTCCTGACTTTC. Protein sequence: CASRPSGQGNVLTF. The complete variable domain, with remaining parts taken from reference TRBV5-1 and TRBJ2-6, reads KAGVTQTPRYLIKTRGQQVTLSCSPISGHRSVSWYQQTPGQGLQFLFEYFSETQRNKGNFPGRFSGRQFSNSRSEMNVSTLELGDSALYLCASRPSGQGNVLTFGAGSRLTVL.

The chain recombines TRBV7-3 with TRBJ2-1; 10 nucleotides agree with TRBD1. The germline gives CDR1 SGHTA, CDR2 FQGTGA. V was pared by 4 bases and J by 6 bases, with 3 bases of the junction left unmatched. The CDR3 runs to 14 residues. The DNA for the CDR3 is TGTGCCAGCAGCTCCGGGACAGGGGCCAATGAGCAGTTCTTC. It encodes CASSSGTGANEQFF. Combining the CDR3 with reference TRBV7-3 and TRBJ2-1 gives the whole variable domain GAGVSQTPSNKVTEKGKYVELRCDPISGHTALYWYRQSLGQGPEFLIYFQGTGAADDSGLPNDRFFAVRPEGSVSTLKIQRTERGDSAVYLCASSSGTGANEQFFGPGTRLTVL.

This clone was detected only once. CDR3 in DNA: TGTGCCAGCAGCCAAGCAGGATTAGGAAACACCATATATTTT. It codes for CASSQAGLGNTIYF. The genes are TRBV3-1 (or the pseudogene TRBV3-2) and TRBJ1-3; no reliable D call. CDR1 and CDR2 (germline): LGHDT, YNNKEL (reference sequence). The CDR3 has 14 residues. The V end lost 1 base, the J end lost 4 bases, and 8 bases lay between the germline ends.

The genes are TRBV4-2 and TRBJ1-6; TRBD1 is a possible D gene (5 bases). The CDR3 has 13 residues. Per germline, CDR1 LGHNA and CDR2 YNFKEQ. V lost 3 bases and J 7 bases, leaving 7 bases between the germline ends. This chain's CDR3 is CASSQDKNSPLHF. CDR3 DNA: TGTGCCAGCAGCCAGGACAAGAATTCACCCCTCCACTTT.

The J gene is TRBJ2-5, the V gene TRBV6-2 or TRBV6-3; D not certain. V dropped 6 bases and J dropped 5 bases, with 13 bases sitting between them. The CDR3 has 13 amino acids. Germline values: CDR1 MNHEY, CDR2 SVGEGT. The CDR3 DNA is TGTGCCAGCAGCCGTGTGTTTCGGGAGACCCAGTACTTC. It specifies CASSRVFRETQYF.

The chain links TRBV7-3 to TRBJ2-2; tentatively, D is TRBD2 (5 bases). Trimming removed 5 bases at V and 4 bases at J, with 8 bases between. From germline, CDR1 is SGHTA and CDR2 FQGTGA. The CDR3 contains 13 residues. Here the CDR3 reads CASSPAGTGELFF. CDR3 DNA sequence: TGTGCCAGCAGCCCCGCGGGCACCGGGGAGCTGTTTTTT. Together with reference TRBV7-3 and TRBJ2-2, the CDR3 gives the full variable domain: GAGVSQTPSNKVTEKGKYVELRCDPISGHTALYWYRQSLGQGPEFLIYFQGTGAADDSGLPNDRFFAVRPEGSVSTLKIQRTERGDSAVYLCASSPAGTGELFFGEGSRLTVL.

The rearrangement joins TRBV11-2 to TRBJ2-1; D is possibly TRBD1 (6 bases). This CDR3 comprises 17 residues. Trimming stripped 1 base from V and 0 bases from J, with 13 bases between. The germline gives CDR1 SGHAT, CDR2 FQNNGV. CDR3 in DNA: TGTGCCAGCAGCTTAGGTGGTGGACAGAGCTCCTACAATGAGCAGTTCTTC. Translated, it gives CASSLGGGQSSYNEQFF.

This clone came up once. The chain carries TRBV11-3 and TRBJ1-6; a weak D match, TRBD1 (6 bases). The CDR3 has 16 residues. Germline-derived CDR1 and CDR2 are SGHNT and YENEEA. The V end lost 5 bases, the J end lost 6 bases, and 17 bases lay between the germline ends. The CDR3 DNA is TGTGCCAGCAGCCAAAGGACAGTTAGATCTAATTCACCCCTCCACTTT. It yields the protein CASSQRTVRSNSPLHF. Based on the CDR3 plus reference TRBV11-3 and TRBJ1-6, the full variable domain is EAGVVQSPRYKIIEKKQPVAFWCNPISGHNTLYWYLQNLGQGPELLIRYENEEAVDDSQLPKDRFSAERLKGVDSTLKIQPAELGDSAVYLCASSQRTVRSNSPLHFGNGTRLTVT.

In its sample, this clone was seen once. CDR3 amino acids: CASRYRGNTEAFF. In DNA, the CDR3 is TGTGCCAGTAGGTACAGGGGGAACACTGAAGCTTTCTTT. J is TRBJ1-1 and V is TRBV19; 7 bases line up with TRBD1. V lost 6 bases to trimming and J lost 1 base; unmatched junction nucleotides: 2. The CDR3 contains 13 residues. Germline CDR1 and CDR2: LNHDA and SQIVND (reference sequence).

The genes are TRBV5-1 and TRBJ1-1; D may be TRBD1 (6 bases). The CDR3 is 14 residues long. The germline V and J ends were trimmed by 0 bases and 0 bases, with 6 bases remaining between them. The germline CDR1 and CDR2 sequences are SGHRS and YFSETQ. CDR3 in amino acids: CASSLGQVNTEAFF. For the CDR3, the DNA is TGCGCCAGCAGCTTGGGACAGGTGAACACTGAAGCTTTCTTT.

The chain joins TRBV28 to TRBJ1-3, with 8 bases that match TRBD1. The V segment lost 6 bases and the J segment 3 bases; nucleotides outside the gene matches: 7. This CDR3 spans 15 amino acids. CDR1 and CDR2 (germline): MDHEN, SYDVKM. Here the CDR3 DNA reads TGTGCCAGCAGGAACCCAGGGGGCTTTGGAAACACCATATATTTT. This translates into CASRNPGGFGNTIYF. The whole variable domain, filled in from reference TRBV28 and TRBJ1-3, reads DVKVTQSSRYLVKRTGEKVFLECVQDMDHENMFWYRQDPGLGLRLIYFSYDVKMKEKGDIPEGYSVSREKKERFSLILESASTNQTSMYLCASRNPGGFGNTIYFGEGSWLTVV.

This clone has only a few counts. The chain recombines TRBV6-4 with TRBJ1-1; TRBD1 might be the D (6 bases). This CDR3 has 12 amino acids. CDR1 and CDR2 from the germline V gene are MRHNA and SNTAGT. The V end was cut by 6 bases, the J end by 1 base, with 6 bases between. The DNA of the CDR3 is TGTGCCAGCAGGACAGGGAACACTGAAGCTTTCTTT. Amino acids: CASRTGNTEAFF.

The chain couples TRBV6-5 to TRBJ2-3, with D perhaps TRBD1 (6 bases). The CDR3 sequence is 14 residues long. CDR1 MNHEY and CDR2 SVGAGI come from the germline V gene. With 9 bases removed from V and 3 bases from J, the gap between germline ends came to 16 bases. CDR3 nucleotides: TGTGCCAGTAGGAATCAGGGGTTTACAGATACGCAGTATTTT. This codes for CASRNQGFTDTQYF.

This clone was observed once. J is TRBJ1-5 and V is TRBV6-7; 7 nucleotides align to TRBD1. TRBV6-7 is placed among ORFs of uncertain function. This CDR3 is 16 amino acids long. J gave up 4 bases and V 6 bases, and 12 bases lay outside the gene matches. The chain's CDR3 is CASSPTGENGNQPQHF. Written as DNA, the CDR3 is TGTGCCAGCAGCCCTACAGGGGAAAATGGGAATCAGCCCCAGCATTTT.

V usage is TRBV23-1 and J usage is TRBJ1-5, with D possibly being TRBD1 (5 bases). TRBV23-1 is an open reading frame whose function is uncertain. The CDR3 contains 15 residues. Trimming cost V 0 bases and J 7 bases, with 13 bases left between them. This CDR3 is CASSQSRQNNQPQHF. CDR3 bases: TGCGCCAGCAGTCAATCGAGACAGAACAACCAGCCCCAGCATTTT.

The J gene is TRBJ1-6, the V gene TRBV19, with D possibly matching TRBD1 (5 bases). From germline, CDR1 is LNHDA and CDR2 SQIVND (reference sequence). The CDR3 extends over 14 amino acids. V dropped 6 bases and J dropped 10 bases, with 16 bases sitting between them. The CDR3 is CASRPQGSNSPLHF. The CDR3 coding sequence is TGTGCCAGTAGGCCCCAGGGCAGCAACTCACCCCTCCACTTT.

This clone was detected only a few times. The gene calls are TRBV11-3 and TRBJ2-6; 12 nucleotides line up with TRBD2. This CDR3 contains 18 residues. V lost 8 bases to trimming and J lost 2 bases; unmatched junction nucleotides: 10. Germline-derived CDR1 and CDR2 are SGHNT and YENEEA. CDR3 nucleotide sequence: TGTGCCAGCGGTCCTCGTGCTAGCGGGGGGGCTGGGGCCAACGTCCTGACTTTC. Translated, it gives CASGPRASGGAGANVLTF.